A selection of T cell receptor beta chains follows, all from one sample in a study of blood T cell repertoires in COVID-19. The repertoire was sequenced with immunoSEQ multiplex PCR; TCRdb's copy has only in-frame clones and lacks some. The top ten clones hold around 1.9% of a sample with about 190,000 clones, about nine tenths of them seen once. Sequenced input: peripheral blood. These receptors all stem from a man between 65 and 85 years old with active or convalescent COVID-19. Each CDR3 is given with its conserved first and last residue. A D gene is named only where the DNA matches it firmly. Rows give clone size only sometimes, using once, few, many, or a class for an expanded clone.

J gene: TRBJ2-1; clone size: -; V gene: TRBV3-1/TRBV3-2; D gene: -; CDR3 DNA: TGTGCCAGCAGCACCACCGGAGGGTTCAATGAGCAGTTCTTC; CDR3 protein: CASSTTGGFNEQFF
J gene: TRBJ2-1; clone size: -; V gene: TRBV7-9; D gene: -; CDR3 DNA: TGTGCCAGCAGCTACACAGGGTATAGGTACAATGAGCAGTTCTTC; CDR3 protein: CASSYTGYRYNEQFF
J gene: TRBJ1-3; clone size: -; V gene: TRBV4-1; D gene: -; CDR3 DNA: TGCGCCAGCAGCCTGACAGTGACTGGAAACACCATATATTTT; CDR3 protein: CASSLTVTGNTIYF
J gene: TRBJ2-5; clone size: -; V gene: TRBV9; D gene: -; CDR3 DNA: TGTGCCAGCAGCGTAGGACACGAGGGGACCCAGTACTTC; CDR3 protein: CASSVGHEGTQYF
J gene: TRBJ2-5; clone size: -; V gene: TRBV24-1; D gene: TRBD1; CDR3 DNA: TGTGCCACCAGTATTGACAGGGGGAAGGGGGAGACCCAGTACTTC; CDR3 protein: CATSIDRGKGETQYF
J gene: TRBJ2-2; clone size: -; V gene: TRBV4-3; D gene: -; CDR3 DNA: TGCGCCAGCAGCCAAGTGGCAGGGGTCTTAAACACCGGGGAGCTGTTTTTT; CDR3 protein: CASSQVAGVLNTGELFF
J gene: TRBJ1-2; clone size: -; V gene: TRBV4-3; D gene: -; CDR3 DNA: TGCGCCAGCAGCCCCCTGCCGGGCTATGGCTACACCTTC; CDR3 protein: CASSPLPGYGYTF
J gene: TRBJ2-1; clone size: -; V gene: TRBV10-2; D gene: TRBD2; CDR3 DNA: TGCGCCAGTGGTGGGCGTGGCGGGAGGGGCGGGAATGAGCAGTTCTTC; CDR3 protein: CASGGRGGRGGNEQFF
J gene: TRBJ2-7; clone size: -; V gene: TRBV27; D gene: TRBD1; CDR3 DNA: TGTGCCAGCAGCCCCCCCGGACAGGGGGCGCAAGGTAGGGAGCAGTACTTC; CDR3 protein: CASSPPGQGAQGREQYF
J gene: TRBJ2-7; clone size: -; V gene: TRBV27; D gene: -; CDR3 DNA: TGTGCCAGCAGTTTTCCCGGCGCGGGGGCCCACGAGCAGTACTTC; CDR3 protein: CASSFPGAGAHEQYF
J gene: TRBJ2-1; clone size: -; V gene: TRBV19; D gene: TRBD2; CDR3 DNA: TGTGCCAGTAGTACCCCCGGGAGCGGGAGCAATGAGCAGTTCTTC; CDR3 protein: CASSTPGSGSNEQFF
J gene: TRBJ2-3; clone size: -; V gene: TRBV6-4; D gene: TRBD1; CDR3 DNA: TGTGCCAGCAGACTCACAGGGGTTAGCACAGATACGCAGTATTTT; CDR3 protein: CASRLTGVSTDTQYF
J gene: TRBJ2-2; clone size: few; V gene: TRBV5-4; D gene: -; CDR3 DNA: TGTGCCAGCAGCTTGGTTCTTGGGGCCCCCGGGGAGCTGTTTTTT; CDR3 protein: CASSLVLGAPGELFF
J gene: TRBJ1-1; clone size: -; V gene: TRBV11-2; D gene: -; CDR3 DNA: TGTGCCAGCAGCTTTGGTGGCTACACTGAAGCTTTCTTT; CDR3 protein: CASSFGGYTEAFF
J gene: TRBJ1-1; clone size: -; V gene: TRBV7-9; D gene: TRBD1; CDR3 DNA: TGTGCCAGCAGCGTCGACAGGGCCAACACTGAAGCTTTCTTT; CDR3 protein: CASSVDRANTEAFF
J gene: TRBJ2-1; clone size: -; V gene: TRBV11-2; D gene: -; CDR3 DNA: TGTGCCAGCAGCTTAGGTTCCAGCGCCTACAATGAGCAGTTCTTC; CDR3 protein: CASSLGSSAYNEQFF